The rows below give T cell receptor beta chains drawn from one sample of a study of OX40 agonist ivuxolimab in advanced cancers. The repertoire was sequenced with immunoSEQ multiplex PCR; TCRdb's copy has only in-frame clones and lacks some. The sample has tens of thousands of clones; about 80% are singletons. Material: CD4+ or CD8+ T cells sorted from blood, obtained in a trial of the OX40 agonist ivuxolimab. These receptors came from an adult with an advanced solid tumor such as melanoma, head and neck, liver or kidney cancer. Each CDR3 is given with its conserved first and last residue. The D gene is left open where the match is weak. Where a row states a size, it is once, few, many or the class of an expanded clone; other rows omit it.

v_gene: TRBV5-1
j_gene: TRBJ1-1
abundance: once
d_gene: .
CDR3aa: CASSLVGGMNTEAFF
CDR3nt: TGCGCCAGCAGCTTGGTTGGTGGGATGAACACTGAAGCTTTCTTT

v_gene: TRBV11-3
j_gene: TRBJ1-2
abundance: .
d_gene: .
CDR3aa: CASSSPTGAYGYTF
CDR3nt: TGTGCCAGCAGCTCGCCGACAGGAGCCTATGGCTACACCTTC

v_gene: TRBV29-1
j_gene: TRBJ1-1
abundance: .
d_gene: .
CDR3aa: CSVDVNTEAFF
CDR3nt: TGCAGCGTTGATGTGAACACTGAAGCTTTCTTT

v_gene: TRBV4-3
j_gene: TRBJ1-4
abundance: .
d_gene: .
CDR3aa: CASSQDRLQAYGHEKLFF
CDR3nt: TGCGCCAGCAGCCAAGATAGACTACAGGCTTACGGGCATGAAAAACTGTTTTTT

v_gene: TRBV5-1
j_gene: TRBJ1-1
abundance: .
d_gene: .
CDR3aa: CASSQLGTSGTEAFF
CDR3nt: TGCGCCAGCAGCCAACTAGGGACATCCGGCACTGAAGCTTTCTTT

v_gene: TRBV2
j_gene: TRBJ2-5
abundance: .
d_gene: TRBD2
CDR3aa: CASSEGGSGGAGETQYF
CDR3nt: TGTGCCAGCAGTGAAGGTGGGAGCGGGGGGGCCGGAGAGACCCAGTACTTC

v_gene: TRBV7-9
j_gene: TRBJ1-5
abundance: .
d_gene: TRBD1
CDR3aa: CASSRTGTYSNQPQHF
CDR3nt: TGTGCCAGCAGCCGGACAGGGACTTATAGTAATCAGCCCCAGCATTTT

v_gene: TRBV6-6
j_gene: TRBJ2-5
abundance: once
d_gene: .
CDR3aa: CASSYWRGRETQYF
CDR3nt: TGTGCCAGCAGTTACTGGAGGGGGCGAGAGACCCAGTACTTC

v_gene: TRBV28
j_gene: TRBJ1-3
abundance: .
d_gene: .
CDR3aa: CASRRPGQRFPPSSGNTIYF
CDR3nt: TGTGCCAGCAGGCGCCCGGGACAACGGTTCCCCCCGAGCTCTGGAAACACCATATATTTT

v_gene: TRBV13
j_gene: TRBJ2-5
abundance: .
d_gene: .
CDR3aa: CASSSSLHGWETQYF
CDR3nt: TGTGCCAGCAGCTCGTCTCTTCACGGATGGGAGACCCAGTACTTC

v_gene: TRBV7-3
j_gene: TRBJ2-2
abundance: few
d_gene: .
CDR3aa: CASSLDRGELFF
CDR3nt: TGTGCCAGCAGCTTAGACAGGGGGGAGCTGTTTTTT